The 5 T cell receptor beta chains presented below share a single source sample, sequenced in a study of T cell responses to AZD1222 COVID-19 vaccine. The data were produced by immunoSEQ multiplex PCR, yet TCRdb's version contains in-frame clones alone and is incomplete. The sample gives some 120,000 clones, roughly 87% of which show up once; 6% to 8% is in the top ten. The sample in question was peripheral blood, obtained on day 0 of AZD1222 vaccination. The receptors stem from an adult in good health.

The chain couples TRBV4-1 to TRBJ2-1; 8 bases agree with TRBD1. There are 17 residues in the CDR3. The V segment lost 0 bases and the J segment 8 bases; nucleotides outside the gene matches: 12. Germline V gene lookup returns CDR1 MGHRA and CDR2 YSYEKL. The CDR3 DNA reads TGCGCCAGCAGCCAAGAGTGGGCGCAGGGGGCGAAAGATGAGCAGTTCTTC. Its translation is CASSQEWAQGAKDEQFF.

CDR3 sequence reads: CASSLAGQDYEKLFF. CDR3 DNA sequence: TGCGCCAGCAGCTTGGCGGGGCAGGATTATGAAAAACTGTTTTTT. This chain links TRBV5-1 with TRBJ1-4, with a possible D match to TRBD1 (5 bases). CDR1 is SGHRS and CDR2 is YFSETQ in the germline V gene. V lost 0 bases and J lost 6, with 12 bases in between. The CDR3 is 15 residues long.

V usage is TRBV5-1 and J usage is TRBJ1-4; D not resolved. Germline V gene sequence: CDR1 SGHRS, CDR2 YFSETQ. The CDR3 runs 15 residues. V was shortened by 4 bases and J by 4 bases, with 14 bases between the two germline ends. CDR3 DNA: TGCGCCAGCAGCCGATTGATGGGCCTTAATGAAAAACTGTTTTTT. This encodes CASSRLMGLNEKLFF.

The gene calls are TRBV5-8 and TRBJ1-1; 9 nucleotides match TRBD1. The CDR3 has 12 amino acids. J gave up 3 bases and V 8 bases, and 2 bases lay outside the gene matches. From germline, CDR1 is SGHTS and CDR2 YDEGEE. This CDR3 reads CARWTGDTEAFF. The DNA for the CDR3 is TGTGCCAGATGGACAGGGGACACTGAAGCTTTCTTT.

This clone was recorded a few times. J is TRBJ1-5 and V is TRBV29-1; D unclear. V lost 6 bases and J 0 bases, leaving 15 bases between the germline ends. The CDR3 extends over 15 amino acids. CDR1 is SQVTM, CDR2 ANQGSEA, per germline. CDR3 DNA sequence: TGCAGCGTAACCTCAGACGGAAATAGCAATCAGCCCCAGCATTTT. Protein sequence: CSVTSDGNSNQPQHF.